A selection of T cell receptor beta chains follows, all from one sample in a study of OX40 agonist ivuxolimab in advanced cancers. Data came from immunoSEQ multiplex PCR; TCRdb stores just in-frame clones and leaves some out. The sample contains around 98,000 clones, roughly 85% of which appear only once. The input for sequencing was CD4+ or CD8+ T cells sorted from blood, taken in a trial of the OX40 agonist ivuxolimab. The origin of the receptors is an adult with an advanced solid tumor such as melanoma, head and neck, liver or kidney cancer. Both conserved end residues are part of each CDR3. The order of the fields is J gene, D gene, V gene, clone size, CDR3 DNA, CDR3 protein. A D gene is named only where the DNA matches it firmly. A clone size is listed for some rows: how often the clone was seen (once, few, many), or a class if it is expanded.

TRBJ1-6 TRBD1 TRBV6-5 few TGTGCCAGCAGTCAGAAGACAGGGGCGGCTTCACCCCTCCACTTT CASSQKTGAASPLHF
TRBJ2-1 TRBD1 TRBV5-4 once TGTGCCAGCAGCTTATCCGGGACAGGGTGGAACAATGAGCAGTTCTTC CASSLSGTGWNNEQFF
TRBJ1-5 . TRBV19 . TGTGCCAGTAGTCACTTACAGACTTATAGCAATCAGCCCCAGCATTTT CASSHLQTYSNQPQHF
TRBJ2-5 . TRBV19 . TGTGCCAGTGGACAGAGCGGGGCTGGTGGGGAGACCCAGTACTTC CASGQSGAGGETQYF
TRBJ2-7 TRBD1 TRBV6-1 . TGTGCCAGCAGTGGACGGACAGGAATTTACGAGCAGTACTTC CASSGRTGIYEQYF
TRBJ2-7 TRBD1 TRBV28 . TGTGCCAGCAGGACAGGGGGCGCAGGAGAGCAGTACTTC CASRTGGAGEQYF
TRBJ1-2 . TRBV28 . TGTGCCAGCAGTTCCCTCGGGCGTGGCTACACCTTC CASSSLGRGYTF
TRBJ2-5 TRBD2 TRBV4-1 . TGCGCCAGCAGCCAAAGCGGAGCGGGGCCCCAAGAGACCCAGTACTTC CASSQSGAGPQETQYF
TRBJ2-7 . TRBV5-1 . TGCGCCAGCACCCAAGGAACAGGCCCCGATCTGCAGTACTTC CASTQGTGPDLQYF
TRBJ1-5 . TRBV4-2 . TGTGCCAGCAGCCAGTTCGGGGACGGCAATCAGCCCCAGCATTTT CASSQFGDGNQPQHF
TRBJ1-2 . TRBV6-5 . TGTGCCAGCAGCCCAGACATCGGATCCAACTATGGCTACACCTTC CASSPDIGSNYGYTF
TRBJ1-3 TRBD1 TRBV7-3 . TGTGCCAGCAGCTTAGACAGGGGAGGAAACACCATATATTTT CASSLDRGGNTIYF
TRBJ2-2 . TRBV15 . TGTGCCACGTTAGACGCGAACACCGGGGAGCTGTTTTTT CATLDANTGELFF
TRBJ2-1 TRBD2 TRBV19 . TGTGCCAGTACCTACTCTAGCGGGGGCTACAATGAGCAGTTCTTC CASTYSSGGYNEQFF
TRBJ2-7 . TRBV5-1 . TGCGCCAGCAGCTTGGGCGAGGGCTCCGCCTACGAGCAGTACTTC CASSLGEGSAYEQYF
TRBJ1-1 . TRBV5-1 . TGCGCCAGCAGCTTGCGAACCTTAAGGGATAGGACCTCGAACACTGAAGCTTTCTTT CASSLRTLRDRTSNTEAFF
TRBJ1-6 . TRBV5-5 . TGTGCCAGCAGCTTTTTCCCTTCAGGGGATTCACCCCTCCACTTT CASSFFPSGDSPLHF
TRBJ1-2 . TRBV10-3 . TGTGCCATCAGTGAGTCTGTTGATGGCTACACCTTC CAISESVDGYTF
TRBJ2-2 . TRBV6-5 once TGTGCCAGCAGCCGTCTCACCGGGGAGCTGTTTTTT CASSRLTGELFF
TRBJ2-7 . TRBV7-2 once TGTGCCAGCAGCCCCGGGCTCGGCCCCTACGAGCAGTACTTC CASSPGLGPYEQYF
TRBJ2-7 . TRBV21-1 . TGTGCCAGAAATAGAAAACACCTGGGACCATCCTACGAGCAGTACTTC CARNRKHLGPSYEQYF
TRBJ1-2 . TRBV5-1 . TGCGCCAGCAGCTACGCCATTGAGGCTACTGGGGGCTACACCTTC CASSYAIEATGGYTF
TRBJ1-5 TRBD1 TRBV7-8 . TGTGCCAGCAGCACACACAGGGGTAGCAATCAGCCCCAGCATTTT CASSTHRGSNQPQHF
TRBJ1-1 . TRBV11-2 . TGTGCCAGCAGCTTAGGCGAAGGAGCTAGCACTGAAGCTTTCTTT CASSLGEGASTEAFF
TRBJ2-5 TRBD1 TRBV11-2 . TGTGCCAGCAGCTCCCAGGGGGACCCCCAAGAGACCCAGTACTTC CASSSQGDPQETQYF
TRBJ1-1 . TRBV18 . TGTGCCAGCTCACCACTTTCCCCTGAAGCTTTCTTT CASSPLSPEAFF
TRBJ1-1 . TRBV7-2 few TGTGCCAGCAGCTTAAACAGGATGGCCGCTTTCTTT CASSLNRMAAFF
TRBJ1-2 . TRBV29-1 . TGCAGCGTTGAATCACCAAACTATGGCTACGCCTTC CSVESPNYGYAF
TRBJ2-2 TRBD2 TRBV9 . TGTGCCAGCAGCCCCCGGGGGGGTCCGAACACCGGGGAGCTGTTTTTT CASSPRGGPNTGELFF
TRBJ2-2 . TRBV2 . TGTGCCAGCTCGATTAGGCCACGCGGGGAGCTGTTTTTT CASSIRPRGELFF
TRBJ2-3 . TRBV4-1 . TGCGCCAGCAGCCAAGGCCCAATGGGCAGGAGAGCCACAGATACGCAGTATTTT CASSQGPMGRRATDTQYF
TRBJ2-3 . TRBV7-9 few TGTGCCAGCAGCTTAGCCACCTCGTGGAGCCTGAGAGAGGATACGCAGTATTTT CASSLATSWSLREDTQYF
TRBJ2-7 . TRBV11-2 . TGTGCCAGCAGCTCTAGGGTAACCCGGACAGAATACGGGCTATACGAGCAGTACTTC CASSSRVTRTEYGLYEQYF
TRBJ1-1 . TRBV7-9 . TGTGCCAGCAGCTTAGAAGCAGGCACTGAAGCTTTCTTT CASSLEAGTEAFF
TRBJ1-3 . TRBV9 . TGTGCCAGCAGCGTGGAGGGTCTCTCTGGAAACACCATATATTTT CASSVEGLSGNTIYF
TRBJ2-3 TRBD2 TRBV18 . TGTGCCAGCTCACCTCCGGGACTAGCGGGGGGCACAGATACGCAGTATTTT CASSPPGLAGGTDTQYF
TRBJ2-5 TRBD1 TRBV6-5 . TGTGCCAGCAGTTACTCCAGGGGGCTGGGGGAGACCCAGTACTTC CASSYSRGLGETQYF
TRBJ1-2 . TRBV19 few TGTGCCAGTAGCGACAGAAACTATGGCTACACCTTC CASSDRNYGYTF
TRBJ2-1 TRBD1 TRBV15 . TGTGCCACCAGCAGAGCGGGACAGGGGGCCAACAATGAGCAGTTCTTC CATSRAGQGANNEQFF
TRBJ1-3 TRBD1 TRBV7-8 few TGTGCCAGCAGCTTATTTGATTTAGGGGGCGCAAAGAGAAACACCATATATTTT CASSLFDLGGAKRNTIYF
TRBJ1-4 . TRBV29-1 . TGCAGCGTCCGGGGTGATACTAATGAAAAACTGTTTTTT CSVRGDTNEKLFF
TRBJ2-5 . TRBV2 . TGTGCCAGCAGTGAAGGGAGTCTCCAGACCCAGTACTTC CASSEGSLQTQYF
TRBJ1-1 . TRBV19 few TGTGCCAGTACCCACCTGGGGCAGAACACTGAAGCTTTCTTT CASTHLGQNTEAFF
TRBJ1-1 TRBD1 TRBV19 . TGTGCCAGTAGTGTGGGACAGACTCGGACTGAAGCTTTCTTT CASSVGQTRTEAFF
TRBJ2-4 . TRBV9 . TGTGCCAGCAGCGTAGTATCGGTGGGGGGCATTCAGTACTTC CASSVVSVGGIQYF
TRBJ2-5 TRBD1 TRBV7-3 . TGTGCCAGCGGGGGACAGGGGATAGAGACCCAGTACTTC CASGGQGIETQYF
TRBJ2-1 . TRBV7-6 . TGTGCCAGCAGCCTGGGTTTTGGGTACAATGAGCAGTTCTTC CASSLGFGYNEQFF
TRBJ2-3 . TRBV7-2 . TGTGCCAGCAGCTTAAATGAAGATACGCAGTATTTT CASSLNEDTQYF
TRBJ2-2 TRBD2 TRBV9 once TGTGCCAGCAGCGTCCGGGGCGCGGGGGACACCGGGGAGCTGTTTTTT CASSVRGAGDTGELFF
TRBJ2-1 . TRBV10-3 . TGTGCCATCAGTTCCGGGAGCCTCGGGGTTGAGCAGTTCTTC CAISSGSLGVEQFF
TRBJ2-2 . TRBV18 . TGTGCCAGCTCACAGCGGAGGGAAACCGGGGAGCTGTTTTTT CASSQRRETGELFF